One and the same sample provided the 27 T cell receptor beta chains below, sequenced in a study of neurological immune-mediated disorders. TCRdb itself ran the 5' RACE reads through MiXCR, one entry per CDR3 protein. The profile covers over 40,000 distinct CDR3 sequences, with about 6% appearing a single time and about 0.57% taken by the ten largest. Sequencing was performed on CD4+ T cells from blood. The source of these receptors is a woman aged 40 to 50 in good health.

This clonotype was found many times. The rearrangement links TRBV20-1 to TRBJ2-3; 13 nucleotides align to TRBD2. The junction had 15 bases not matched to a gene; V was cut back by 2 bases and J by 10 bases. The CDR3 covers 17 residues. Per germline, CDR1 DFQATT and CDR2 SNEGSKA (reference sequence). Here the CDR3 DNA reads TGCAGTGCTAGACTCCCCGGGACTAGCGGGACCCAAGGACCGCAGTATTTT. Protein: CSARLPGTSGTQGPQYF.

This clonotype has ten or more counts. The chain joins TRBV20-1 to TRBJ1-2; D is unresolved. The CDR3 consists of 14 residues. Trimming left V 5 bases short and J 2 bases short, with 15 bases between. Germline lookup yields CDR1 DFQATT and CDR2 SNEGSKA (reference sequence). The chain's CDR3 is CSAPPGGSNYGYTF. As DNA, the CDR3 is TGCAGTGCTCCCCCCGGAGGGTCGAACTATGGCTACACCTTC.

This clonotype was counted at least ten times. V and J are TRBV15 and TRBJ2-4; no firm D call. Trimming took 0 bases from V and 0 from J, leaving 12 bases between them. The CDR3 is made up of 17 amino acids. Per germline, CDR1 LNHNV and CDR2 YYDKDF (reference sequence). The CDR3 sequence: CATSRDGPLLAKNIQYF. The CDR3 DNA follows: TGTGCCACCAGCAGAGATGGGCCTTTACTAGCCAAAAACATTCAGTACTTC.

Concerning this clonotype itself: A read error may explain this, as a much larger clone is one base away. V is TRBV27 and J is TRBJ1-1; possibly TRBD1 for D (5 bases). The CDR3 runs to 13 residues. The germline CDR1 and CDR2 sequences are MNHEY and SMNVEV (reference sequence). The CDR3 region has the DNA TGTGCCAACAGTTTAAGTCCAGGGTTGGAAGCTTTCTTT. Translating gives CANSLSPGLEAFF.

This clonotype was counted ten times or more. The V gene is TRBV5-1, the J gene TRBJ2-1, with 8 bases that match TRBD2. There are 16 residues in the CDR3. From germline, CDR1 is SGHRS and CDR2 YFSETQ. J lost 3 bases, V lost 3 bases, and 8 bases had no gene match. The CDR3 sequence is CASSSLGREDYNEQFF. The DNA for the CDR3 is TGCGCCAGCAGCTCCCTTGGGCGGGAGGACTACAATGAGCAGTTCTTC. Complete variable domain (other parts from reference TRBV5-1 and TRBJ2-1): KAGVTQTPRYLIKTRGQQVTLSCSPISGHRSVSWYQQTPGQGLQFLFEYFSETQRNKGNFPGRFSGRQFSNSRSEMNVSTLELGDSALYLCASSSLGREDYNEQFFGPGTRLTVL.

The rearrangement uses TRBV4-3 and TRBJ1-1; 11 bases match TRBD1. The germline CDR1 and CDR2 sequences are LGHNA and YSLEER. The CDR3 totals 16 residues. The V gene end was trimmed by 2 bases and the J gene end by 5 bases; junction bases not matched to a gene: 7. In nucleotides, the CDR3 is TGCGCCAGCAGCCAATTGAGGACAGGGGGCTTAACTGAAGCTTTCTTT. Amino acids: CASSQLRTGGLTEAFF.

Regarding this clonotype: A much larger clone is a single base away; this may be a read error. J is TRBJ2-1 and V is TRBV20-1; D might be TRBD2 (6 bases). CDR3 length equals 15 residues. Germline V gene data show CDR1 as DFQATT and CDR2 as SNEGSKA (reference sequence). The V end was cut by 2 bases, the J end by 3 bases, with 14 bases between. The CDR3 region has the DNA TGCAGTGCTAGATTCCCTAGCGAGGTCTACAATGAGCAGTTCTTC. Its protein is CSARFPSEVYNEQFF.

There are many counts of this clonotype. The chain carries TRBV20-1 and TRBJ2-7, with TRBD2 identical over 10 bases. The CDR3 totals 14 residues. The germline CDR1 and CDR2 sequences are DFQATT and SNEGSKA (reference sequence). Trimming took 5 bases from V and 7 from J; bases not matched to a gene: 11. CDR3 in DNA: TGCAGTGCTCTTGGACTAGCGGATCTACGTGAGCAGTACTTC. Translated: CSALGLADLREQYF.

This clonotype was counted at least ten times. This chain connects TRBV27 to TRBJ2-5; D remains unclear. The V and J ends lost 3 bases and 5 bases respectively, with 16 bases between them. This CDR3 is built from 15 residues. Per the germline V gene, CDR1 is MNHEY and CDR2 is SMNVEV (reference sequence). CDR3 loop: CASSFFGSGWETQYF. The CDR3 coding sequence is TGTGCCAGCAGTTTTTTCGGGTCAGGATGGGAGACCCAGTACTTC.

In this sample, this clonotype turned up many times. The chain links TRBV9 to TRBJ2-7, with no clear D. The CDR3 spans 13 residues. Trimming took off 0 bases at V and 0 bases at J, with 4 bases between the two ends. CDR1 and CDR2 (germline): SGDLS, YYNGEE. Written as DNA, the CDR3 is TGTGCCAGCAGCGTAGCGCCCTCCTACGAGCAGTACTTC. It codes for CASSVAPSYEQYF.

The table lists this clonotype with many counts. The chain joins TRBV28 to TRBJ1-1; no definite D call. V lost 6 bases, J lost 8 bases, and 10 bases lay in between. CDR1 is MDHEN, CDR2 SYDVKM, per germline. The CDR3 is made up of 11 amino acids. This CDR3 is CASSLGYEAFF. The CDR3 coding sequence is TGTGCCAGCAGCCTAGGATACGAAGCTTTCTTT.

This clonotype was observed many times. The chain joins TRBV12-3 or TRBV12-4 to TRBJ1-1, with a tentative D call TRBD1 (6 bases). The ends were cut back, 2 bases at V and 9 bases at J, with 19 bases in the middle. This CDR3 is built from 15 residues. CDR3 sequence: CASSLFGPGGGQAFF. CDR3 in DNA: TGTGCCAGCAGTTTATTCGGGCCAGGAGGGGGACAAGCTTTCTTT.

This chain connects TRBV29-1 to TRBJ2-7, with D possibly matching TRBD2 (5 bases). This CDR3 spans 11 amino acids. Trimming cost V 3 bases and J 4 bases, with 7 bases left between them. The V gene's germline CDR1 is SQVTM and CDR2 ANQGSEA. CDR3 amino acids: CSVEKRYEQYF. The CDR3 DNA is TGCAGCGTTGAGAAGCGGTACGAGCAGTACTTC.

This clonotype was seen repeatedly, ten times or more. The V gene is TRBV12-3 or TRBV12-4, the J gene TRBJ2-7; D may match TRBD1 or TRBD2 (5 bases each). V was pared by 6 bases and J by 6 bases, with 27 bases between. The CDR3 contains 17 residues. CDR3 bases: TGTGCCAGCAGGGGTAGGGTGACGGGACGGCTGGGATTCGAGCAGTACTTC. Translated: CASRGRVTGRLGFEQYF.

This clonotype was observed many times. The genes are TRBV12-3 or TRBV12-4 and TRBJ2-7; possibly TRBD2 for D (5 bases). V lost 4 bases, J lost 9 bases, and 13 bases lay in between. The length of the CDR3 is 12 residues. CDR3 region: CASSWARTRQYF. In nucleotides, the CDR3 is TGTGCCAGCAGTTGGGCCCGGACTCGGCAGTACTTC.

Many counts were recorded for this clonotype. The gene calls are TRBV6-2 or TRBV6-3 and TRBJ2-1; D is undetermined. The CDR3 sequence is 15 residues long. Germline CDR1 reads MNHEY; CDR2 reads SVGEGT. The V end lost 2 bases, the J end lost 5 bases, and 13 bases lay between the germline ends. The CDR3 is CASSYESGAHNEQFF. DNA of the CDR3: TGTGCCAGCAGTTACGAGTCAGGAGCGCACAATGAGCAGTTCTTC.

This clonotype occurred many times. The chain is built from TRBV6-5 and TRBJ1-2, with D unclear. Per germline, CDR1 MNHEY and CDR2 SVGAGI. The CDR3 covers 10 residues. The germline V and J ends were trimmed by 8 bases and 6 bases, with 7 bases remaining between them. The CDR3 protein is CASGRDGYTF. The CDR3 DNA sequence: TGTGCCAGCGGCCGTGATGGCTACACCTTC.

This clonotype came up many times. The chain employs TRBV28 and TRBJ1-5; 10 bases are shared with TRBD1. Trimming cost V 7 bases and J 7 bases; bases outside gene matches: 22. CDR3 size: 19 residues. Looked up from germline, CDR1 is MDHEN and CDR2 is SYDVKM. The CDR3 loop is CASNALEGTGVRVTQPQHF. The CDR3 region has the DNA TGTGCCAGCAATGCCTTAGAAGGGACAGGGGTACGTGTGACCCAGCCCCAGCATTTT.

This clonotype has ten or more counts. The chain carries TRBV7-8 and TRBJ2-7, with D tentatively TRBD1 or TRBD2 (5 bases each). Germline loops: CDR1 SGHVS, CDR2 FQNEAQ. The CDR3 has 14 residues. Deletions cut 0 bases from V and 6 bases from J, with 12 bases between. Here the CDR3 reads CASSLAGERVEQYF. CDR3 DNA: TGTGCCAGCAGCTTAGCAGGGGAGCGAGTCGAGCAGTACTTC.

This clonotype was observed at least ten times. The chain has TRBV7-2 and TRBJ2-1, with D uncertain. This CDR3 contains 14 residues. Germline V lookup: CDR1 SGHTA, CDR2 FQGNSA. V was shortened by 6 bases and J by 2 bases, with 11 bases between the two germline ends. CDR3 in DNA: TGTGCCAGCAGGGAACGACCGGCCTACAATGAGCAGTTCTTC. As protein: CASRERPAYNEQFF.

At least ten counts were recorded for this clonotype. This chain joins TRBV4-3 and TRBJ2-7; TRBD2 is a possible D gene (5 bases). This CDR3 has 14 amino acids. Looked up from germline, CDR1 is LGHNA and CDR2 is YSLEER. Trimming left V 1 base short and J 7 bases short, with 14 bases between. CDR3 in DNA: TGCGCCAGCAGCCAAGGGCCCGCCCGGGGAGAGCAGTACTTC. Translation: CASSQGPARGEQYF.

In this sample, this clonotype turned up many times. The chain couples TRBV20-1 to TRBJ2-7; 11 bases line up with TRBD2. This CDR3 comprises 14 residues. The ends lost 6 bases at V and 2 bases at J; junction bases unmatched: 6. The germline gives CDR1 DFQATT, CDR2 SNEGSKA (reference sequence). The CDR3 region is CSAPTLAGAYEQYF. The CDR3 region has the DNA TGCAGTGCGCCCACACTAGCGGGAGCCTACGAGCAGTACTTC.

This clonotype was found many times. This rearrangement joins TRBV20-1 to TRBJ1-6; maybe TRBD1 (5 bases). Germline CDR1 reads DFQATT; CDR2 reads SNEGSKA (reference sequence). With 0 bases removed from V and 6 bases from J, the gap between germline ends came to 12 bases. This CDR3 comprises 15 residues. The CDR3 loop reads CSARDSGTGNSPLHF. The CDR3 nucleotides read TGCAGTGCTAGAGATTCCGGGACTGGTAATTCACCCCTCCACTTT.

This clonotype was counted many times. The V and J genes are TRBV18 and TRBJ2-5; 8 nucleotides align to TRBD1. CDR3 length: 14 amino acids. The V gene end was trimmed by 3 bases and the J gene end by 4 bases; junction bases not matched to a gene: 4. Germline V gene sequence: CDR1 KGHSH, CDR2 LQKENI. CDR3 sequence: CASSPSGGGETQYF. The CDR3 nucleotides read TGTGCCAGCTCACCCTCAGGGGGCGGAGAGACCCAGTACTTC.

This chain connects TRBV10-3 to TRBJ2-5; D is perhaps TRBD1 or TRBD2 (6 bases each). V was cut by 6 bases and J by 2 bases, with 13 bases left in between. Germline values: CDR1 ENHRY, CDR2 SYGVKD. This CDR3 has 14 amino acids. CDR3 coding DNA: TGTGCCATCAGCCTCCTAGGGGGGCAAGAGACCCAGTACTTC. Its protein product is CAISLLGGQETQYF.

This clonotype was counted many times. As DNA, the CDR3 is TGTGCCAGCAGCCCTCTCGGAGGTACAGGAGCCCGGTTAGCGGGTAACGAGCAGTTCTTC. Translated: CASSPLGGTGARLAGNEQFF. The V and J genes are TRBV14 and TRBJ2-1; TRBD2 aligns across 7 bases. Germline CDR1 SGHDN, CDR2 FVKESK. V shed 4 bases and J 10 bases; nucleotides not matched to a gene: 28. The CDR3 length is 20 residues.

This clonotype was detected ten times or more. V gene TRBV5-1 combines with J gene TRBJ1-3; D gene unclear. In germline, CDR1 is SGHRS, CDR2 YFSETQ. This CDR3 spans 16 amino acids. The V end was cut by 0 bases, the J end by 0 bases, with 10 bases between. The CDR3 DNA sequence: TGCGCCAGCAGCTTGGGTCAGGCTTTCTCTGGAAACACCATATATTTT. It encodes CASSLGQAFSGNTIYF.